This TCR beta chain was identified during a study of cytomegalovirus exposure and HLA in healthy donors. The PCR ran on 60 Vbeta and 13 Jbeta primers. Clones were sequenced by immunoSEQ multiplex PCR, and TCRdb holds only the in-frame ones, with some missing. The sample has around 130,000 clones, more than 65% seen once. V lost 1 base to trimming and J lost 7 bases, with 12 bases between them. Germline V gene sequence: CDR1 SGHTS, CDR2 YDEGEE. The CDR3 runs to 15 residues. Sequencing used PBMCs. This chain connects TRBV5-8 to TRBJ1-6, with unresolved D. The sequence derives from a man aged 50 to 59 in good health and CMV-seronegative. The CDR3 spells CASSLLKGGNSPLHF. For the CDR3, the DNA is TGTGCCAGCAGCTTGTTGAAGGGAGGGAATTCACCCCTCCACTTT.